This T cell receptor beta chain was recorded in a study of T-cell memory formation after mild COVID-19. Study details: Largely donor-specific TCR clusters were found.

TCRdb recomputed calls from the 5' RACE reads with MiXCR, one row per CDR3 protein. The sample shows around 300,000 distinct CDR3 sequences, around 8% of them seen only once. The CDR3 is 14 residues long. With 4 bases removed from V and 0 bases from J, the gap between germline ends came to 10 bases. From germline, CDR1 is ENHRY and CDR2 SYGVKD. Study-wide points: Memory from before infection featured some responding clones, which suggests cross-reactive memory joined.

This clonotype was seen only a few times. Its antigen is not known. Material: PBMCs or a T cell subset sorted from them (not recorded which). The clonotype originates from a man younger than 30 who had mild COVID-19 (a few samples of this study predate the infection). Cell type and time point are not known. The chain employs TRBV10-3 and TRBJ2-7; perhaps TRBD1 as D (6 bases). CDR3 residues: CAISGQGHSYEQYV. The CDR3 DNA reads as TGTGCCATCAGTGGGCAGGGGCACTCCTACGAGCAGTACGTC.